A single sample gave rise to the 8 T cell receptor beta chains below, sequenced in a study of shared clonotypes between healthy human individuals. Assay used: immunoSEQ multiplex PCR; TCRdb lists only in-frame clones, some missing. The sample carries roughly 760,000 clones, around 72% recorded once. Specimen: memory CD4+ T cells sorted from blood. Subset in this sample: CD45RA-negative fraction. The receptors here all came from a woman in her 30s in good health.

This clone was seen a handful of times. V usage is TRBV15 and J usage is TRBJ2-1, with TRBD2 as a possible D gene (6 bases). CDR1 and CDR2 from the germline V gene are LNHNV and YYDKDF (reference sequence). V was cut by 1 base and J by 9 bases, with 22 bases left in between. This CDR3 region has 17 residues. The CDR3 reads CATSRVKPGLLLPEQFF. The CDR3 DNA reads as TGTGCCACCAGCAGAGTAAAACCGGGACTTCTACTCCCTGAGCAGTTCTTC.

The chain uses TRBV2 and TRBJ2-7, with 14 nucleotides matching TRBD2. J lost 3 bases, V lost 9 bases, and 16 bases had no gene match. The germline CDR1 and CDR2 sequences are SNHLY and FYNNEI. The CDR3 sequence is 18 residues long. The CDR3 DNA reads as TGTGCCAGTCGACCAGCGATCGGGACTAGCGGGAGTAGCTACGAGCAGTACTTC. Translating it yields CASRPAIGTSGSSYEQYF.

V gene TRBV5-4 combines with J gene TRBJ1-2; TRBD1 matches at 8 bases. Looked up from germline, CDR1 is SGHNT and CDR2 is YYREEE (reference sequence). The CDR3 sequence is 13 residues long. Unmatched junction bases numbered 5, after V lost 4 bases and J lost 6 bases. The DNA of the CDR3 is TGTGCCAGCAGCCTAGGACAGGGTGATGGCTACACCTTC. Its protein is CASSLGQGDGYTF.

This clone appeared once. The rearrangement joins TRBV18 to TRBJ2-7; 11 bases align to TRBD1. CDR1 is KGHSH, CDR2 LQKENI, per germline. This CDR3 comprises 16 residues. V gave up 0 bases and J gave up 2 bases; unmatched junction bases: 3. In nucleotides, the CDR3 is TGTGCCAGCTCACCACCGGACAGGGGGCTCACCTACGAGCAGTACTTC. This translates into CASSPPDRGLTYEQYF.

The chain uses TRBV28 and TRBJ1-2; 7 bases agree with TRBD1. The length of the CDR3 is 14 residues. J was trimmed by 5 bases and V by 5 bases; bases with no gene match: 8. Per germline, CDR1 MDHEN and CDR2 SYDVKM. The CDR3 here is CASSPSTGPYGYTF. The CDR3 DNA sequence: TGTGCCAGCAGTCCATCGACAGGGCCTTATGGCTACACCTTC.

The rearrangement links TRBV4-2 to TRBJ2-3, with no clear D. Germline V gives CDR1 LGHNA, CDR2 YNFKEQ. V was cut by 5 bases and J by 2 bases, with 11 bases left in between. The CDR3 is 14 residues long. CDR3 DNA: TGTGCCAGCAGCTTGCCTGGGGACACAGATACGCAGTATTTT. Its protein product is CASSLPGDTDTQYF.

This chain connects TRBV2 to TRBJ2-7, with 14 positions matching TRBD2. Losses at the gene ends were 5 bases for V and 1 base for J; bases not matched to a gene: 1. The CDR3 has 15 residues. Per germline, CDR1 SNHLY and CDR2 FYNNEI. CDR3 DNA: TGTGCCAGCAGTAGACTAGCGGGAGGGTCCTACGAGCAGTACTTC. Residues: CASSRLAGGSYEQYF.

This clone was picked up one time. The genes are TRBV2 and TRBJ1-5, with 7 bases identical to TRBD1. With V trimmed by 7 bases and J by 6 bases, 9 bases remained unmatched. CDR1 is SNHLY and CDR2 is FYNNEI in the germline V gene. There are 14 residues in the CDR3. The CDR3 DNA reads as TGTGCCAGCAACCCCGGACAGGCTGCTCAGCCCCAGCATTTT. Translation gives CASNPGQAAQPQHF.